This note documents a single T cell receptor beta chain sequence. Its target is not known. TCR analog templates of synthetic origin were spiked into each PCR. TCRdb's table, derived via immunoSEQ multiplex PCR, lists solely in-frame clones and lacks some. The sample shows about 35,000 clones, about a third of them seen only once. This sample is drawn from a study of PD-L1 blockade in urothelial cancer. The wider study: Male sex and bladder-origin urothelial cancer were recorded for about 90% of the roughly 29 patients. Study observations and caveats: Tumor-infiltrating T lymphocyte proportion was higher in durable-benefit patients.

Trimming shortened V by 6 bases and J by 11 bases, and 14 bases separated the two germline ends. Germline-derived CDR1 and CDR2 are MRHNA and SNTAGT. The CDR3 extends over 12 amino acids. The clonotype was recovered from a man in his sixties with urothelial cancer. The chain combines TRBV6-4 with TRBJ1-5; possible D gene TRBD1, 6 bases. Sample: tumor tissue, taken before atezolizumab (anti-PD-L1) treatment. The CDR3 here is CASRGTTGTQHF. The CDR3 DNA reads TGTGCCAGCAGGGGGACAACCGGGACCCAGCATTTT.